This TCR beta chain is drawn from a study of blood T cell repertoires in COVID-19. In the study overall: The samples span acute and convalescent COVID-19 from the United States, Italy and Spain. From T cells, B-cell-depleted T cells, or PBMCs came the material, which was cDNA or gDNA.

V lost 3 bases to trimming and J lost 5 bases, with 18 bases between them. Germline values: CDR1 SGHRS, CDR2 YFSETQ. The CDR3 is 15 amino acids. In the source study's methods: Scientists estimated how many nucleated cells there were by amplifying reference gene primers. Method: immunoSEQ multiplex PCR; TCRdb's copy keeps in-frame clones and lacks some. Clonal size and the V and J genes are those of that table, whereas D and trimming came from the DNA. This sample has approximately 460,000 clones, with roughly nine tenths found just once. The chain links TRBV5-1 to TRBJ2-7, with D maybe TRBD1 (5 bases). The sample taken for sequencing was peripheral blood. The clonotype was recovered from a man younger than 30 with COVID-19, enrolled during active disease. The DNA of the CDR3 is TGCGCCAGCAGCTACCCCCTCCCAGGGAATAACGAGCAGTACTTC. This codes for CASSYPLPGNNEQYF.